This TCR beta chain stems from a study of blood T cells in healthy people across ages. This CDR3 is built from 15 residues. CDR1 and CDR2 (germline): MNHEY, SVGAGI. Trimming removed 6 bases from V and 8 bases from J, with 19 bases in between. Primers used in a second PCR of about 7 to 12 cycles were a sample-barcoded 5' primer and a J-beta primer mix. TCRdb re-analysed the 5' RACE reads in MiXCR, keeping a single row per CDR3 protein. The sample has 800,000 to 1,000,000 distinct CDR3 sequences; approximately 49% are singletons. The study, taken as a whole, reports: Strong correlation linked observed beta diversity and percent naive T cells.

This clonotype was seen only a few times. Antigen specificity is unknown. The receptor was isolated from a man in his thirties or forties in good health. The sample comprised blood. The chain combines TRBV6-5 with TRBJ1-4, with D tentatively TRBD1 (5 bases). CDR3 DNA: TGTGCCAGCAGCTCTCAGGGCCTGGCGGGAGAAAAACTGTTTTTT. Amino acids: CASSSQGLAGEKLFF.